This T cell receptor beta chain was identified in a study of T cell changes during pregnancy in multiple sclerosis. Generated by immunoSEQ multiplex PCR, the TCRdb table keeps only in-frame clones and is missing some. The data show around 50,000 clones, roughly 90% seen once. The V end lost 4 bases, the J end lost 0 bases, and 15 bases lay between the germline ends. Per the germline V gene, CDR1 is MNHNY and CDR2 is SVGAGI (reference sequence). CDR3 length: 16 amino acids. This clone occurred once. This TCR was sampled from a female donor with multiple sclerosis, enrolled in a pregnancy study. The sample in question was CD4+ T cells from peripheral blood mononuclear cells, obtained after pregnancy. The chain recombines TRBV6-6 with TRBJ1-1; tentative D call: TRBD1 (6 bases). Here the CDR3 reads CASSSLRDTMNTEAFF. In nucleotides, the CDR3 is TGTGCCAGCAGTTCCCTCCGGGACACCATGAACACTGAAGCTTTCTTT.